Listed below are T cell receptor beta chains from one sample, sequenced in a study of blood T cells in healthy people across ages. TCRdb ran MiXCR on the 5' RACE reads and lists one entry per CDR3 protein. This table holds 650,000 to 800,000 distinct CDR3 sequences, more than 40% found once. The sequenced sample consisted of blood. Receptor source: a man in his 60s in good health. The CDR3 runs from the conserved cysteine through the conserved F or W. Fields, in order: V gene, clone size, J gene, D gene, CDR3 DNA, CDR3 protein. D genes are given only for firm matches. Expanded clones are given a class, and other clones once, few, many or no size at all.

TRBV11-1	few	TRBJ2-2	NA	TGTGCCAGCAGCTCGACAACAGGGAACACCGGGGAGCTGTTTTTT	CASSSTTGNTGELFF
TRBV6-5	few	TRBJ2-5	NA	TGTGCCAGCAGCCAGATACAGGGAACCCAAGAGACCCAGTACTTC	CASSQIQGTQETQYF
TRBV12-3/TRBV12-4	NA	TRBJ2-1	TRBD2	TGTGCCAGCAGCACCGGAAGCGGGGGACCCTACAATGAGCAGTTCTTC	CASSTGSGGPYNEQFF
TRBV28	NA	TRBJ2-2	NA	TGTGCCAGCAACGGACAGACTCGCGGGAGTCACACCGGGGAGCTGTTTTTT	CASNGQTRGSHTGELFF
TRBV4-2	NA	TRBJ2-7	NA	TGTGCCAGCAGCCAAGAAGGGGTGGGCGGCTACGAGCAGTACTTC	CASSQEGVGGYEQYF
TRBV7-9	NA	TRBJ2-2	NA	TGTGCCAGCAGCCTACGAACAAGTGGCGGGGAGCTGTTTTTT	CASSLRTSGGELFF
TRBV11-2	many	TRBJ2-7	NA	TGTGCCAGCAGCTTAGGTCAGGCCCCACCGGGAGAGCAGTACTTC	CASSLGQAPPGEQYF
TRBV6-2/TRBV6-3	many	TRBJ1-4	NA	TGTGCCAGCAGCCACGGGACAAATGAAAAACTGTTTTTT	CASSHGTNEKLFF
TRBV12-3/TRBV12-4	few	TRBJ2-7	TRBD1	TGTGCCAGCAGTCCCTTGGACAGGGGCGGATACGAGCAGTACTTC	CASSPLDRGGYEQYF
TRBV2	NA	TRBJ2-3	NA	TGTGCCAGCAGTGTCGGGCAGGCGGCAGATACGCAGTATTTT	CASSVGQAADTQYF
TRBV12-5	NA	TRBJ2-1	NA	TGTGCTAGTGGTTTGGTCCAGGGAGCCTACAATGAGCAGTTCTTC	CASGLVQGAYNEQFF
TRBV20-1	NA	TRBJ2-3	NA	TGCAGTGCCCCAGACGAAGGTCGTACAGATACGCAGTATTTT	CSAPDEGRTDTQYF
TRBV12-3/TRBV12-4	NA	TRBJ1-1	NA	TGTGCCAGCAGACTTACACCTTACACTGAAGCTTTCTTT	CASRLTPYTEAFF
TRBV6-2/TRBV6-3	NA	TRBJ2-1	NA	TGTGCCAGCAGTTACTCTCCCGGGGAATACAATGAGCAGTTCTTC	CASSYSPGEYNEQFF
TRBV14	once	TRBJ1-3	NA	TGTGCCAGCAGCCAAGCGGACACCATATATTTT	CASSQADTIYF
TRBV3-1	NA	TRBJ1-5	NA	TGTGCCAGCAGCCAGGGGGCTAGCGGCAATCAGCCCCAGCATTTT	CASSQGASGNQPQHF
TRBV24-1	many	TRBJ2-1	NA	TGTGCCACCAGTGATTTTTCGACAGGTGAGCAGTTCTTC	CATSDFSTGEQFF
TRBV7-9	NA	TRBJ2-1	NA	TGTGCCAGCAGCACCAGACTAGTATCCTACAATGAGCAGTTCTTC	CASSTRLVSYNEQFF
TRBV15	NA	TRBJ2-1	NA	TGTGCCACCAGCGAAGAAGGAGGGGGGCTCGATGAGCAGTTCTTC	CATSEEGGGLDEQFF
TRBV6-2/TRBV6-3	NA	TRBJ2-7	NA	TGTGCCAGCAGTTACGGACAATACTCCTACGAGCAGTACTTC	CASSYGQYSYEQYF
TRBV29-1	NA	TRBJ2-1	NA	TGCAGCGTCAACCTACTAAATGAGCAGTTCTTC	CSVNLLNEQFF
TRBV10-3	NA	TRBJ2-7	TRBD2	TGTGCCATCAGTGAAGCGGGGGGCTCCTACAATGAGCAGTACTTC	CAISEAGGSYNEQYF